Presented here are 3 T cell receptor beta chains from one specimen sequenced in a study of T cell clones after liver transplantation. Sequencing used immunoSEQ multiplex PCR; TCRdb keeps in-frame clones, though not all of them. The table has about 53,000 clones, roughly 83% seen once. The sample was CD4+ T cells from blood, taken before liver transplant. The receptors originated from a human donor who received a liver transplant.

This chain joins TRBV6-1 and TRBJ2-7; D may match TRBD1 or TRBD2 (5 bases each). Germline loops: CDR1 MNHNS, CDR2 SASEGT. The germline V and J ends were trimmed by 6 bases and 2 bases, with 14 bases remaining between them. This CDR3 has 14 amino acids. The CDR3 reads CASRGPRGAYEQYF. CDR3 nucleotide sequence: TGTGCCAGCAGGGGACCCCGGGGCGCCTACGAGCAGTACTTC.

The V and J genes are TRBV7-8 and TRBJ2-5, with a tentative D call TRBD2 (5 bases). CDR3 size: 13 residues. CDR1 and CDR2 (germline): SGHVS, FQNEAQ. V lost 2 bases to trimming and J lost 5 bases, with 9 bases between them. CDR3 in amino acids: CASSLIARETQYF. The CDR3 DNA follows: TGTGCCAGCAGCTTAATAGCGCGGGAGACCCAGTACTTC.

V and J are TRBV18 and TRBJ2-2; 9 nucleotides match TRBD2. The germline V gene has CDR1 KGHSH and CDR2 LQKENI. V lost 2 bases and J lost 1; bases outside the gene matches: 5. This CDR3 region has 17 residues. The CDR3 loop is CASSPLLTSGNTGELFF. In nucleotides, the CDR3 is TGTGCCAGCTCACCATTATTGACTAGCGGGAACACCGGGGAGCTGTTTTTT.